The entry below gives a single T cell receptor (beta chain) sequence along with its context. Its antigen is not known. These data originate in a study of T cell responses to AZD1222 COVID-19 vaccine. After removal of 2 bases from V and 3 bases from J, the junction contained 2 bases not matched to a gene. The germline CDR1 and CDR2 sequences are LNHNV and YYDKDF (reference sequence). CDR3 length: 15 residues. The study's findings and limits: White British people made up most donors, females outnumbered males, and clonal diversity was possibly underestimated. Seropositive AZD1222 recipients at baseline numbered only five or six.

TCRdb's copy holds only in-frame clones and misses some; the assay was immunoSEQ multiplex PCR. The data show some 120,000 clones, around 92% seen once. The material was peripheral blood, obtained on day 0 of AZD1222 vaccination. The chain employs TRBV15 and TRBJ1-2; 11 positions agree with TRBD1. The sequence was collected from an adult in good health. CDR3 loop: CATSRRDRGDYGYTF. CDR3 coding DNA: TGTGCCACCAGCAGACGGGACAGGGGGGACTATGGCTACACCTTC.